What follows are 25 T cell receptor beta chains derived from one specimen sequenced in a study of blood T cell repertoires in COVID-19. Assay used: immunoSEQ multiplex PCR; TCRdb lists only in-frame clones, some missing. The table lists 75,000 or so clones, around 84% of them singletons. Sequencing was performed on peripheral blood. Every receptor here comes from a woman in her seventies with acute or convalescent COVID-19.

This clone came up once. V is TRBV19 and J is TRBJ1-4; D is unclear. This CDR3 spans 13 amino acids. Germline assignment: CDR1 LNHDA and CDR2 SQIVND (reference sequence). Trimming pared 3 bases from V and 4 bases from J, leaving 6 bases between. The CDR3 here is CASSMSVNEKLFF. The DNA of the CDR3 is TGTGCCAGTAGTATGAGTGTTAATGAAAAACTGTTTTTT.

This rearrangement joins TRBV24-1 to TRBJ2-3, with 8 positions matching TRBD2. Losses at the gene ends were 3 bases for V and 2 bases for J; bases not matched to a gene: 6. Germline CDR1 is KGHDR and CDR2 is SFDVKD. This CDR3 comprises 16 residues. Written as DNA, the CDR3 is TGTGCCACCAGTGATCCCAAGACTAGCGCCACAGATACGCAGTATTTT. Translated: CATSDPKTSATDTQYF.

This chain uses TRBV27 with TRBJ2-7, with TRBD1 identical over 9 bases. Germline V gene data show CDR1 as MNHEY and CDR2 as SMNVEV (reference sequence). Unmatched junction bases numbered 9, after V lost 3 bases and J lost 6 bases. CDR3 length equals 15 residues. The DNA for the CDR3 is TGTGCCAGCAGTTTTTTAGGACAGGGGAGCGGCGAGCAGTACTTC. Its protein is CASSFLGQGSGEQYF.

The sample holds a few counts of this clone. The V call is TRBV5-4, the J call TRBJ1-6; 11 positions match TRBD1. The V gene end was trimmed by 2 bases and the J gene end by 7 bases; junction bases not matched to a gene: 8. The CDR3 consists of 17 residues. Germline CDR1 is SGHNT and CDR2 is YYREEE (reference sequence). CDR3 protein: CASSFRGQGGFNSPLHF. The CDR3 coding sequence is TGTGCCAGCAGCTTTAGGGGACAGGGGGGCTTCAATTCACCCCTCCACTTT.

The chain joins TRBV5-5 to TRBJ2-1, with 8 bases fitting TRBD2. This CDR3 is 18 amino acids long. Trimming took 3 bases from V and 0 from J; bases not matched to a gene: 11. Germline CDR1 is SGHKS and CDR2 is YYEKEE (reference sequence). In DNA form, the CDR3 reads TGTGCCAGCAGCTCCCGGGGGGGCATGCGATTCTCCTACAATGAGCAGTTCTTC. Its protein is CASSSRGGMRFSYNEQFF.

This chain joins TRBV4-2 and TRBJ2-3, with 9 bases that match TRBD2. V was pared by 3 bases and J by 4 bases, with 11 bases of the junction left unmatched. There are 17 residues in the CDR3. CDR1 LGHNA and CDR2 YNFKEQ come from the germline V gene. For the CDR3, the DNA is TGTGCCAGCAGCCAGTTTGCGGGAGGGCCTTCAGCAGATACGCAGTATTTT. This translates into CASSQFAGGPSADTQYF.

V is TRBV9 and J is TRBJ2-3, with no clear D. CDR3 length: 16 amino acids. Germline lookup yields CDR1 SGDLS and CDR2 YYNGEE. With 1 base removed from V and 0 bases from J, the gap between germline ends came to 12 bases. The CDR3 bases are TGTGCCAGCAGCGTATTCCCGGAGTTCAGCACAGATACGCAGTATTTT. Amino acid sequence: CASSVFPEFSTDTQYF. Supplemented by reference TRBV9 and TRBJ2-3, the full variable domain reads DSGVTQTPKHLITATGQRVTLRCSPRSGDLSVYWYQQSLDQGLQFLIQYYNGEERAKGNILERFSAQQFPDLHSELNLSSLELGDSALYFCASSVFPEFSTDTQYFGPGTRLTVL.

The chain couples TRBV5-6 to TRBJ2-1, with D possibly TRBD1 on 6 matching bases. The CDR3 has 14 residues. Germline loops: CDR1 SGHDT, CDR2 YYEEEE. Between the trimmed V and J ends, which lost 5 bases and 11 bases, there was a span of 20 bases. The CDR3 spells CASSLGQFATQQFF. CDR3 nucleotide sequence: TGTGCCAGCAGTTTAGGACAGTTCGCTACTCAGCAGTTCTTC. Supplemented by reference TRBV5-6 and TRBJ2-1, the full variable domain reads DAGVTQSPTHLIKTRGQQVTLRCSPKSGHDTVSWYQQALGQGPQFIFQYYEEEERQRGNFPDRFSGHQFPNYSSELNVNALLLGDSALYLCASSLGQFATQQFFGPGTRLTVL.

The rearrangement joins TRBV14 to TRBJ2-5; TRBD1 matches at 7 bases. Germline V CDR1 and CDR2: SGHDN, FVKESK. The CDR3 spans 14 residues. With V trimmed by 6 bases and J by 4 bases, 8 bases remained unmatched. CDR3 sequence (DNA): TGTGCCAGCAGACTTACAGGGGCGGCAGAGACCCAGTACTTC. Translation gives CASRLTGAAETQYF.

The rearrangement joins TRBV11-2 to TRBJ1-2; D is uncertain. Trimming cost V 1 base and J 4 bases, with 4 bases left between them. The CDR3 consists of 12 residues. CDR1 and CDR2 from the germline V gene are SGHAT and FQNNGV. The CDR3 DNA reads as TGTGCCAGCAGCTTAGCAGGCTATGGCTACACCTTC. Amino acids: CASSLAGYGYTF.

This clone showed up just a few times. This chain joins TRBV21-1 and TRBJ2-7; the D call in the table, TRBD2, was not verified against the DNA. TRBV21-1 is reported as a pseudogene. The CDR3 is made up of 17 amino acids. CDR3 bases: TGTGCCAGCAGCAAAGTGAAACGGGGGTGGACTTCCTACGAGCAGTACTTC. It is translated as CASSKVKRGWTSYEQYF.

The chain is built from TRBV7-8 and TRBJ2-1; no clear D. CDR3 size: 14 residues. Germline assignment: CDR1 SGHVS and CDR2 FQNEAQ. Trimming stripped 3 bases from V and 6 bases from J, with 12 bases between. CDR3 nucleotides: TGTGCCAGCAGCTTCTCAGGTGCCCTCAATGAGCAGTTCTTC. The encoded protein is CASSFSGALNEQFF.

Here the CDR3 reads CASSIQMNTEAFF. The CDR3 DNA reads TGTGCCAGTAGTATCCAAATGAACACTGAAGCTTTCTTT. The V gene is TRBV19, the J gene TRBJ1-1; D is uncertain. V lost 3 bases to trimming and J lost 0 bases, with 5 bases between them. The length of the CDR3 is 13 residues. Per germline, CDR1 LNHDA and CDR2 SQIVND (reference sequence).

V gene TRBV29-1 combines with J gene TRBJ2-3, with 12 bases fitting TRBD1. The CDR3 loop spans 14 amino acids. Germline CDR1 SQVTM, CDR2 ANQGSEA. V trimming: 7 bases; J trimming: 2 bases; junction bases outside the gene matches: 4. The CDR3 DNA reads as TGCAGCGATGCGGGACAGGGGGCCACAGATACGCAGTATTTT. Amino acids: CSDAGQGATDTQYF.

The chain joins TRBV9 to TRBJ2-3, with D perhaps TRBD1 (5 bases). The CDR3 has 16 residues. CDR1 and CDR2 from the germline V gene are SGDLS and YYNGEE. The V gene lost 1 base and the J gene lost 2 bases, with 14 bases spanning the gap. The CDR3 spells CASSVNHQGVTDTQYF. Here the CDR3 DNA reads TGTGCCAGCAGCGTAAATCACCAAGGGGTCACAGATACGCAGTATTTT.

This rearrangement joins TRBV18 to TRBJ1-6; 10 nucleotides agree with TRBD1. Germline V gives CDR1 KGHSH, CDR2 LQKENI. Germline trimming cut 3 bases from V and 8 bases from J; bases unmatched to any gene: 13. The CDR3 contains 18 residues. In DNA, the CDR3 is TGTGCCAGCTCACCTGAACTCTCCACCGGGACAGGGGATTCACCCCTCCACTTT. As protein: CASSPELSTGTGDSPLHF.

J is TRBJ2-7 and V is TRBV10-2; TRBD2 aligns across 13 bases. V lost 5 bases and J lost 4; bases outside the gene matches: 5. From germline, CDR1 is WSHSY and CDR2 SAAADI. The CDR3 has 15 residues. The CDR3 is CASSWTSGSVYEQYF. CDR3 coding DNA: TGCGCCAGCAGTTGGACTAGCGGGAGTGTGTACGAGCAGTACTTC.

The V and J genes are TRBV5-1 and TRBJ2-3; 9 bases are shared with TRBD2. The germline CDR1 and CDR2 sequences are SGHRS and YFSETQ. V lost 4 bases and J lost 6; bases outside the gene matches: 9. The length of the CDR3 is 15 residues. The CDR3 DNA follows: TGCGCCAGCAGCCCGGAGGGGACTAGCCCGGATACGCAGTATTTT. This codes for CASSPEGTSPDTQYF. Based on the CDR3 plus reference TRBV5-1 and TRBJ2-3, the full variable domain is KAGVTQTPRYLIKTRGQQVTLSCSPISGHRSVSWYQQTPGQGLQFLFEYFSETQRNKGNFPGRFSGRQFSNSRSEMNVSTLELGDSALYLCASSPEGTSPDTQYFGPGTRLTVL.

The V gene is TRBV24-1, the J gene TRBJ2-7; a weak D match, TRBD1 (6 bases). The V gene's germline CDR1 is KGHDR and CDR2 SFDVKD. This CDR3 contains 14 residues. V lost 2 bases and J 5 bases, leaving 12 bases between the germline ends. The CDR3 coding sequence is TGTGCCACCAGTGATTCCAACAGGGCCCACGAGCAGTACTTC. Translated: CATSDSNRAHEQYF.

V usage is TRBV9 and J usage is TRBJ1-1; 7 bases line up with TRBD1. The germline gives CDR1 SGDLS, CDR2 YYNGEE. The CDR3 extends over 15 amino acids. V gave up 1 base and J gave up 5 bases; unmatched junction bases: 8. CDR3 coding DNA: TGTGCCAGCAGCGTATCGGACAGGTATCCGACTGAAGCTTTCTTT. Amino acids: CASSVSDRYPTEAFF.

V usage is TRBV5-4 and J usage is TRBJ2-2; no clear D. Germline CDR1 SGHNT, CDR2 YYREEE (reference sequence). This CDR3 is built from 14 residues. Between the trimmed V and J ends, which lost 4 bases and 1 base, there was a span of 8 bases. The CDR3 loop is CASSPAGNTGELFF. The CDR3 bases are TGTGCCAGCAGCCCCGCAGGGAACACCGGGGAGCTGTTTTTT.

This chain joins TRBV9 and TRBJ2-7; a weak D match, TRBD1 (8 bases). Trimming cost V 3 bases and J 6 bases, with 22 bases left between them. The germline V gene encodes CDR1 SGDLS and CDR2 YYNGEE. This CDR3 is 16 amino acids long. The CDR3 DNA is TGTGCCAGCAGCGAGGCAGAGCGGGACAGGAGTCCCGAGCAGTACTTC. Translation: CASSEAERDRSPEQYF.

The chain links TRBV30 to TRBJ2-1; 7 bases align to TRBD1. The CDR3 is made up of 13 amino acids. CDR1 and CDR2 (germline): GTSNPN, SVGIG (reference sequence). J gave up 6 bases and V 2 bases, and 4 bases lay outside the gene matches. The CDR3 region is CAWSYTGVNEQFF. DNA of the CDR3: TGTGCCTGGAGTTATACAGGGGTCAATGAGCAGTTCTTC.

The count of this clone is one. The rearrangement uses TRBV7-9 and TRBJ1-3, with D unclear. Trimming shortened V by 3 bases and J by 4 bases, and 16 bases separated the two germline ends. The CDR3 sequence is 16 residues long. Germline V gene data show CDR1 as SEHNR and CDR2 as FQNEAQ (reference sequence). The CDR3 is CASSFNTVSRGNTIYF. The CDR3 DNA sequence: TGTGCCAGCAGCTTTAATACGGTTTCCCGCGGAAACACCATATATTTT.

V gene TRBV12-3 or TRBV12-4 combines with J gene TRBJ1-1; D unresolved. V lost 6 bases, J lost 7 bases, and 12 bases lay in between. The CDR3 totals 12 residues. The CDR3 DNA reads as TGTGCCAGCAGCCCCACGGGTCGTGAAGCTTTCTTT. This encodes CASSPTGREAFF.